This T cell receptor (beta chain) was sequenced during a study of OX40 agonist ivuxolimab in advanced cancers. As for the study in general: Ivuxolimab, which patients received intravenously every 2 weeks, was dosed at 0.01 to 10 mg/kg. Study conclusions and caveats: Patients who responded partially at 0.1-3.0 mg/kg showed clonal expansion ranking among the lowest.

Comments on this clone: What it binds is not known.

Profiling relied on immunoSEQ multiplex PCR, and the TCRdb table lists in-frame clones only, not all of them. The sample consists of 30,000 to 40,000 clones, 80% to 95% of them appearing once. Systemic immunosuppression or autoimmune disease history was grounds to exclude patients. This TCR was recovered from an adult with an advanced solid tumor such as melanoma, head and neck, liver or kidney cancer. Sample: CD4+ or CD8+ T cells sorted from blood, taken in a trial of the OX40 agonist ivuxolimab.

CDR3 sequence (DNA): TGTGCCAGCAGCAAGGACTTTGATGAAAAACTGTTTTTT. It specifies CASSKDFDEKLFF. The gene calls are TRBV5-4 and TRBJ1-4, with D unresolved. The CDR3 sequence is 13 residues long. The ends were cut back, 4 bases at V and 6 bases at J, with 10 bases in the middle. Per the germline V gene, CDR1 is SGHNT and CDR2 is YYREEE (reference sequence).